Detailed here is one TCR beta chain. The data were taken from a study of shared clonotypes between healthy human individuals. Germline lookup yields CDR1 MGHDK and CDR2 SYGVNS. The CDR3 has 13 residues. Trimming shortened V by 4 bases and J by 4 bases, and 10 bases separated the two germline ends. TCRdb's table, derived via immunoSEQ multiplex PCR, lists solely in-frame clones and lacks some. This sample has about 2 million clones, with about 95% found just once. Sequencing was carried out using naive CD4+ T cells sorted from blood. Subset: CD45RA+ positively selected. The chain uses TRBV25-1 and TRBJ1-1, with D perhaps TRBD1 (6 bases). The source of this sequence is a young man in good health. The CDR3 DNA sequence: TGTGCCAGCAGTGGTCCAGGGGCCACTGAAGCTTTCTTT. This encodes CASSGPGATEAFF.